The 26 T cell receptor beta chains below all came from one sample that was sequenced in a study of cytomegalovirus exposure and HLA in healthy donors. The primer mix had 60 Vbeta and 13 Jbeta primers. Sequencing used immunoSEQ multiplex PCR; TCRdb keeps in-frame clones, though not all of them. Found here are tens of thousands of clones, 65% to 85% of them singletons; the top ten hold around 3%. Sequencing was carried out using PBMCs. These receptors originate from a woman in her twenties or thirties in good health and CMV-seronegative.

V is TRBV7-8 and J is TRBJ1-4; possible D gene TRBD1, 5 bases. This CDR3 is 15 amino acids long. V was clipped by 5 bases and J by 3 bases, with 13 bases between them. Germline V gives CDR1 SGHVS, CDR2 FQNEAQ. The CDR3 is CASSEQAEPNEKLFF. Here the CDR3 DNA reads TGTGCCAGCAGCGAACAGGCTGAGCCTAATGAAAAACTGTTTTTT.

The V gene is TRBV15, the J gene TRBJ1-2; D unclear. Germline V gene lookup returns CDR1 LNHNV and CDR2 YYDKDF (reference sequence). The CDR3 sequence is 15 residues long. The V end was cut by 0 bases, the J end by 8 bases, with 16 bases between. DNA for the CDR3: TGTGCCACCAGCAGAGACAATGGAGTCGTTAGGGGCTACACCTTC. It codes for CATSRDNGVVRGYTF.

This clone has just a few counts. This chain uses TRBV11-2 with TRBJ2-1; TRBD2 matches at 11 bases. With V trimmed by 3 bases and J by 6 bases, 7 bases remained unmatched. Germline assignment: CDR1 SGHAT and CDR2 FQNNGV. This CDR3 comprises 16 residues. The CDR3 region has the DNA TGTGCCAGCAGCTTGGCTAGCGGGGGGACGGGCAATGAGCAGTTCTTC. Translating it yields CASSLASGGTGNEQFF.

The CDR3 reads CASSEGSYNEKLFF. CDR3 coding DNA: TGTGCCAGCAGTGAGGGCAGTTATAATGAAAAACTGTTTTTT. The rearrangement joins TRBV25-1 to TRBJ1-4; D gene unclear. Trimming took off 3 bases at V and 4 bases at J, with 9 bases between the two ends. The CDR3 length is 14 residues. Looked up from germline, CDR1 is MGHDK and CDR2 is SYGVNS.

This sequence joins TRBV9 and TRBJ1-2; no firm D call. The CDR3 sequence is 16 residues long. V lost 0 bases, J lost 13 bases, and 25 bases lay in between. In germline, CDR1 is SGDLS, CDR2 YYNGEE. The chain's CDR3 is CASSVASGGPLKLSTF. In DNA form, the CDR3 reads TGTGCCAGCAGCGTAGCCTCCGGAGGGCCTCTTAAATTGAGCACCTTC.

The sample holds one count of this clone. This chain uses TRBV5-6 with TRBJ2-3; 10 positions match TRBD1. The CDR3 spans 18 residues. V gave up 4 bases and J gave up 0 bases; unmatched junction bases: 11. Germline lookup yields CDR1 SGHDT and CDR2 YYEEEE. DNA for the CDR3: TGTGCCAGCAGCCCAACCGGGACAGGGGTGATTAGCACAGATACGCAGTATTTT. Translated: CASSPTGTGVISTDTQYF.

This chain connects TRBV13 to TRBJ2-7; D might be TRBD1 (6 bases). Germline loops: CDR1 PRHDT, CDR2 FYEKMQ (reference sequence). V gave up 5 bases and J gave up 3 bases, with 14 bases separating them. CDR3 length equals 14 residues. The CDR3 DNA sequence: TGTGCCAGCAGCCCAAAGGTCAGGGGCTACGAGCAGTACTTC. Its translation is CASSPKVRGYEQYF.

The chain combines TRBV18 with TRBJ2-1, with D perhaps matching TRBD1 (5 bases). The V end lost 3 bases, the J end lost 2 bases, and 11 bases lay between the germline ends. This CDR3 comprises 15 residues. In germline, CDR1 is KGHSH, CDR2 LQKENI. CDR3 nucleotides: TGTGCCAGCTCACCGGGGCAGACGCCCTACAATGAGCAGTTCTTC. It codes for CASSPGQTPYNEQFF.

The chain carries TRBV19 and TRBJ1-1, with TRBD1 as a possible D gene (5 bases). Germline V gene sequence: CDR1 LNHDA, CDR2 SQIVND (reference sequence). The CDR3 length is 11 residues. Between the trimmed V and J ends, which lost 6 bases and 10 bases, there was a span of 12 bases. The CDR3 reads CASRAGKRAFF. CDR3 sequence (DNA): TGTGCCAGTAGGGCAGGGAAGAGAGCTTTCTTT. The variable domain in full, with the rest retrieved from reference TRBV19 and TRBJ1-1, is DGGITQSPKYLFRKEGQNVTLSCEQNLNHDAMYWYRQDPGQGLRLIYYSQIVNDFQKGDIAEGYSVSREKKESFPLTVTSAQKNPTAFYLCASRAGKRAFFGQGTRLTVV.

The V and J genes are TRBV28 and TRBJ2-4; possibly TRBD1 for D (5 bases). Germline assignment: CDR1 MDHEN and CDR2 SYDVKM. CDR3 length: 14 residues. V lost 0 bases and J lost 10, with 13 bases in between. CDR3 coding DNA: TGTGCCAGCAGTTTATGGGCAGGGCCGAAGATTCAGTACTTC. Protein: CASSLWAGPKIQYF. The entire variable domain, with the rest obtained from reference TRBV28 and TRBJ2-4, is as follows: DVKVTQSSRYLVKRTGEKVFLECVQDMDHENMFWYRQDPGLGLRLIYFSYDVKMKEKGDIPEGYSVSREKKERFSLILESASTNQTSMYLCASSLWAGPKIQYFGAGTRLSVL.

Comment on this clone: A junction boundary mismatches the germline segment, possibly from a read error. The chain employs TRBV7-7 and TRBJ2-7, with 9 bases that match TRBD1. Germline V gene data show CDR1 as SSHAT and CDR2 as FNYEAQ (reference sequence). This CDR3 contains 13 residues. The CDR3 DNA follows: TGTGCTAGCAGTCGGGACAGGGACCACGAGCAGTACTTC. Translated: CASSRDRDHEQYF.

The chain couples TRBV27 to TRBJ1-2; a possible D gene is TRBD1 (6 bases). Germline lookup yields CDR1 MNHEY and CDR2 SMNVEV (reference sequence). The V end was cut by 6 bases, the J end by 4 bases, with 12 bases between. This CDR3 spans 13 amino acids. The chain's CDR3 is CASSPRGAYGYTF. CDR3 bases: TGTGCCAGCAGCCCCCGGGGGGCCTATGGCTACACCTTC.

The rearrangement joins TRBV4-1 to TRBJ1-2; TRBD1 matches at 8 bases. From germline, CDR1 is MGHRA and CDR2 YSYEKL. This CDR3 region has 14 residues. The V and J ends lost 5 bases and 4 bases, in that order; junction bases with no gene match: 6. CDR3 bases: TGCGCCAGCAGCGGACAGGGTTCAGGCTATGGCTACACCTTC. It encodes CASSGQGSGYGYTF.

V usage is TRBV11-3 and J usage is TRBJ2-5, with D unresolved. The V end was cut by 0 bases, the J end by 11 bases, with 13 bases between. CDR1 is SGHNT, CDR2 YENEEA, per germline. The CDR3 extends over 13 amino acids. This CDR3 is CASSLELNHEQYF. The CDR3 DNA reads TGTGCCAGCAGCTTAGAACTAAACCATGAGCAGTACTTC.

The chain's CDR3 is CASSADRGYYEQYF. The DNA for the CDR3 is TGTGCCAGCAGCGCGGACAGGGGGTACTACGAGCAGTACTTC. The rearrangement links TRBV11-3 to TRBJ2-7; 10 bases are a match to TRBD1. V was pared by 5 bases and J by 3 bases, with 4 bases of the junction left unmatched. The CDR3 consists of 14 residues. Germline V gene sequence: CDR1 SGHNT, CDR2 YENEEA.

This chain links TRBV19 with TRBJ1-2; tentative D call: TRBD1 (6 bases). The germline V and J ends were trimmed by 3 bases and 5 bases, with 13 bases remaining between them. CDR1 LNHDA and CDR2 SQIVND come from the germline V gene (reference sequence). The CDR3 loop spans 14 amino acids. Written as DNA, the CDR3 is TGTGCCAGTAGTATTGGCAGGGGATCGTATGGCTACACCTTC. It specifies CASSIGRGSYGYTF.

This clone was seen a few times. The genes are TRBV19 and TRBJ2-7; 9 bases match TRBD1. The CDR3 has 15 residues. The V and J ends lost 5 bases and 7 bases, in that order; junction bases with no gene match: 12. Germline V gene sequence: CDR1 LNHDA, CDR2 SQIVND (reference sequence). Written as DNA, the CDR3 is TGTGCCAGTAGTTTTTCCGGGACAGGGTTTCGTGAGCAGTACTTC. It encodes CASSFSGTGFREQYF. The full variable domain, its missing parts supplied by reference TRBV19 and TRBJ2-7, is DGGITQSPKYLFRKEGQNVTLSCEQNLNHDAMYWYRQDPGQGLRLIYYSQIVNDFQKGDIAEGYSVSREKKESFPLTVTSAQKNPTAFYLCASSFSGTGFREQYFGPGTRLTVT.

The rearrangement links TRBV6-5 to TRBJ1-1; 7 nucleotides align to TRBD1. The CDR3 loop spans 15 amino acids. The V segment lost 0 bases and the J segment 4 bases; nucleotides outside the gene matches: 5. Germline assignment: CDR1 MNHEY and CDR2 SVGAGI. The CDR3 is CASSYSRQGTTEAFF. The CDR3 bases are TGTGCCAGCAGTTACTCGCGACAGGGTACCACTGAAGCTTTCTTT.

This chain connects TRBV20-1 to TRBJ1-1; weak D call: TRBD1 (5 bases). Trimming took 2 bases from V and 5 from J, leaving 6 bases between them. CDR1 and CDR2 from the germline V gene are DFQATT and SNEGSKA (reference sequence). This CDR3 region has 11 residues. CDR3: CSARQGTEAFF. The CDR3 DNA reads as TGCAGTGCTAGACAGGGTACTGAAGCTTTCTTT.

The chain joins TRBV21-1 to TRBJ1-5; TRBD1, the table's D call, lacks a check against the DNA. TRBV21-1 is shown as a pseudogene. The CDR3 extends over 21 amino acids. DNA of the CDR3: TGTGCCAGCAGCAAAGCTGGTTATTTCAGGAGGGACAGGCGTCCCAATCAGCCCCAGCATTTT. This gives the protein CASSKAGYFRRDRRPNQPQHF.

The chain joins TRBV7-8 to TRBJ2-7; tentative D call: TRBD1 (8 bases). Between the trimmed V and J ends, which lost 5 bases and 5 bases, there was a span of 16 bases. Germline CDR1 SGHVS, CDR2 FQNEAQ. This CDR3 region has 14 residues. This chain's CDR3 is CASSTTGEGNEQYF. Here the CDR3 DNA reads TGTGCCAGCAGCACGACAGGGGAGGGGAACGAGCAGTACTTC.

A word on this clone: An end of the junction differs from the germline gene, which may be a read error. The rearrangement joins TRBV7-7 to TRBJ2-7, with TRBD2 matching 11 bases. The CDR3 extends over 15 amino acids. Germline values: CDR1 SSHAT, CDR2 FNYEAQ (reference sequence). CDR3 protein: CASSSVAGGPGEQYF. In DNA, the CDR3 is TGTGCTAGCAGCTCTGTAGCGGGGGGGCCGGGGGAGCAGTACTTC. The entire variable domain, with the rest obtained from reference TRBV7-7 and TRBJ2-7, is as follows: GAGVSQSPRYKVTKRGQDVTLRCDPISSHATLYWYQQALGQGPEFLTYFNYEAQPDKSGLPSDRFSAERPEGSISTLTIQRTEQRDSAMYRCASSSVAGGPGEQYFGPGTRLTVT.

This rearrangement joins TRBV7-2 to TRBJ1-1; D unclear. From germline, CDR1 is SGHTA and CDR2 FQGNSA. V gave up 4 bases and J gave up 3 bases, with 9 bases separating them. The CDR3 length is 13 residues. The DNA for the CDR3 is TGTGCCAGCAGCTGGCAGCGGTACACTGAAGCTTTCTTT. It is translated as CASSWQRYTEAFF.

The chain has TRBV5-1 and TRBJ1-1, with D uncertain. The CDR3 is made up of 16 amino acids. Trimming cost V 0 bases and J 0 bases, with 12 bases left between them. Germline CDR1 is SGHRS and CDR2 is YFSETQ. Written as DNA, the CDR3 is TGCGCCAGCAGCTTGGCACCAGGACTTATGAACACTGAAGCTTTCTTT. This gives the protein CASSLAPGLMNTEAFF.

This clone was observed a single time. The J gene is TRBJ2-5, the V gene TRBV28; 7 bases align to TRBD1. The CDR3 loop spans 15 amino acids. Trimming removed 6 bases from V and 5 bases from J; junction bases left unmatched: 12. From germline, CDR1 is MDHEN and CDR2 SYDVKM. Written as DNA, the CDR3 is TGTGCCAGCAGCCATCAGACAGGGAACGGGGAGACCCAGTACTTC. The encoded protein is CASSHQTGNGETQYF.

This chain connects TRBV4-3 to TRBJ2-2, with a tentative D call TRBD1 (5 bases). This CDR3 has 17 amino acids. The germline CDR1 and CDR2 sequences are LGHNA and YSLEER. Trimming removed 0 bases from V and 3 bases from J, with 14 bases in between. The CDR3 sequence: CASSQDGRQGDTGELFF. Here the CDR3 DNA reads TGCGCCAGCAGCCAAGATGGTCGGCAGGGTGACACCGGGGAGCTGTTTTTT.